This TCR beta chain was captured in a study of cytomegalovirus exposure and HLA in healthy donors. Remarks on this clone: What it binds is unknown.

It was with 60 Vbeta and 13 Jbeta primers that the PCR ran. Produced via immunoSEQ multiplex PCR; TCRdb's table is partial and in-frame only. The table shows around 100,000 clones, with 55% to 70% occurring only once. Findings and limits, study-wide: Fewer than 20,000 TCR beta sequences were associated with HLA alleles at 0.05 false discovery rate in a later analysis.

Germline V gene lookup returns CDR1 MNHNS and CDR2 SASEGT. Trimming pared 8 bases from V and 6 bases from J, leaving 14 bases between. This CDR3 region has 13 residues. This chain links TRBV6-1 with TRBJ1-5, with a weak D call TRBD1 (6 bases). The sample consisted of PBMCs. The receptor was derived from a woman in her 30s in good health and CMV-seronegative. Here the CDR3 reads CASQGRGRQPQHF. For the CDR3, the DNA is TGTGCCAGCCAGGGGAGGGGCCGTCAGCCCCAGCATTTT.